This T cell receptor beta chain is from a study of blood T cell repertoires in COVID-19. The wider study: Acute and convalescent COVID-19 samples came from the United States, Italy and Spain. In each case, the material was cDNA or gDNA derived from T cells, B-cell-depleted T cells, or PBMCs.

Study processing details: Cell counts per sample came from amplifying reference gene primers. TCRdb keeps only in-frame clones here, not all; method: immunoSEQ multiplex PCR. V, J and clone size are taken as reported in that table, and D and trimming were inferred from the DNA itself. The data hold nearly 70,000 clones, with around 84% observed a single time. This clonotype originated in a woman older than 75 with acute or convalescent COVID-19. The specimen was peripheral blood.

CDR3 nucleotides: TGTGCCAGCAGAGCGGACAGGGACACTGAAGCTTTCTTT. Translation gives CASRADRDTEAFF. This chain joins TRBV6-5 and TRBJ1-1, with 8 bases identical to TRBD1. V lost 6 bases to trimming and J lost 3 bases; unmatched junction nucleotides: 3. Germline loops: CDR1 MNHEY, CDR2 SVGAGI. This CDR3 is built from 13 residues.